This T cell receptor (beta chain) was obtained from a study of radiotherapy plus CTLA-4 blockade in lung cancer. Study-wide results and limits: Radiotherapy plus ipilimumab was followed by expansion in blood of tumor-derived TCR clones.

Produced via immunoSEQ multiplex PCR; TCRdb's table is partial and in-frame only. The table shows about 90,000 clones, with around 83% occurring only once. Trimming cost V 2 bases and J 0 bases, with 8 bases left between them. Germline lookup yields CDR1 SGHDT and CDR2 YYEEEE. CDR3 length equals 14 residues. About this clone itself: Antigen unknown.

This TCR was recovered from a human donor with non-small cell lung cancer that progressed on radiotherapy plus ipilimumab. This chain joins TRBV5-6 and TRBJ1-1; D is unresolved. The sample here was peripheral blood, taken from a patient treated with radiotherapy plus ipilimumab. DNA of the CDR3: TGTGCCAGCAGCTTTCCCAGCATGAACACTGAAGCTTTCTTT. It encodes CASSFPSMNTEAFF.